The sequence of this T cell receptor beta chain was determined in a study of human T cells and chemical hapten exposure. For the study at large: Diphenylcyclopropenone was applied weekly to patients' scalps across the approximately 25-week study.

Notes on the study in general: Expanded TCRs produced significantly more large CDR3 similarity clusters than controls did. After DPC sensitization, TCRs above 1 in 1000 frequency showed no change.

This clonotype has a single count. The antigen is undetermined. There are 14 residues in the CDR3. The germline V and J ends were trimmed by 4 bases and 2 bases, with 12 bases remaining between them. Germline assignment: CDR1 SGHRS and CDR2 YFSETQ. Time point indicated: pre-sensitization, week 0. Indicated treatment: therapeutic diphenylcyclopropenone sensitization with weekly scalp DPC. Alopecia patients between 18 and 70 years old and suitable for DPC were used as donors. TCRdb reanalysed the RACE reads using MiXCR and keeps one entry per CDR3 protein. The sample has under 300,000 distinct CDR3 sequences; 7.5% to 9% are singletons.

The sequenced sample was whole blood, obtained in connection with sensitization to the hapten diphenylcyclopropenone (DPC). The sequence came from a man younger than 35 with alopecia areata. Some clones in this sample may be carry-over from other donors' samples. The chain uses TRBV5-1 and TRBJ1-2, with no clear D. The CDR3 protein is CASSRNSINYGYTF. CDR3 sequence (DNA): TGCGCCAGCAGCAGAAATTCTATAAACTATGGCTACACCTTC. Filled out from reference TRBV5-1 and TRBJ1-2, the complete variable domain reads KAGVTQTPRYLIKTRGQQVTLSCSPISGHRSVSWYQQTPGQGLQFLFEYFSETQRNKGNFPGRFSGRQFSNSRSEMNVSTLELGDSALYLCASSRNSINYGYTFGSGTRLTVV.